These 28 T cell receptor beta chains were all obtained from the same sample, sequenced in a study of T-cell reconstitution after alpha-beta-depleted transplantation in children. Unique molecular identifiers were incorporated when the TCRbeta library was constructed. TCRdb reprocessed the PCR reads with MiXCR, giving one entry per CDR3 protein. The top ten clones hold around 2.2% of a sample with hundreds of thousands of distinct CDR3 sequences, about 11% of them seen once. The source material was PBMCs, sampled before TCRalphabeta/CD19-depleted stem cell transplant. The receptors derive from a child under 10 years old with inherited bone marrow failure, due to receive a stem cell transplant.

This clonotype has a handful of counts. This chain links TRBV7-2 with TRBJ2-7; TRBD2 matches 10 bases. The CDR3 is 16 residues long. The germline CDR1 and CDR2 sequences are SGHTA and FQGNSA. V dropped 0 bases and J dropped 2; count of bases not matched to a gene: 4. The DNA for the CDR3 is TGTGCCAGCAGCTTAGCGTCAAGCGGGAGGGCCTACGAGCAGTACTTC. This gives the protein CASSLASSGRAYEQYF.

This clonotype showed up many times. The J gene is TRBJ1-2, the V gene TRBV7-8; 9 bases agree with TRBD1. CDR1 and CDR2 from the germline V gene are SGHVS and FQNEAQ. The CDR3 loop spans 15 amino acids. V shed 5 bases, J shed 7 bases, and the junction held 11 bases outside the gene matches. This CDR3 is CASSLTGGVLGGYTF. Written as DNA, the CDR3 is TGTGCCAGCAGCCTTACAGGGGGCGTCCTTGGTGGCTACACCTTC.

The sample holds many counts of this clonotype. V and J are TRBV5-6 and TRBJ2-7, with D tentatively TRBD2 (6 bases). This CDR3 contains 15 residues. With 0 bases removed from V and 7 bases from J, the gap between germline ends came to 17 bases. The germline V gene has CDR1 SGHDT and CDR2 YYEEEE. The CDR3 DNA sequence: TGTGCCAGCAGCTTGGATGCAGCGGGCGTGTGGGAGCAGTACTTC. Amino acid sequence: CASSLDAAGVWEQYF. The full variable domain, with the rest looked up from reference TRBV5-6 and TRBJ2-7, is DAGVTQSPTHLIKTRGQQVTLRCSPKSGHDTVSWYQQALGQGPQFIFQYYEEEERQRGNFPDRFSGHQFPNYSSELNVNALLLGDSALYLCASSLDAAGVWEQYFGPGTRLTVT.

The chain has TRBV6-1 and TRBJ1-1, with 7 bases fitting TRBD1. The germline V gene encodes CDR1 MNHNS and CDR2 SASEGT. The CDR3 length is 17 residues. After removal of 6 bases from V and 0 bases from J, the junction contained 13 bases not matched to a gene. Written as DNA, the CDR3 is TGTGCCAGCAGGGAAACAGGGGAAGGGGGGATGAACACTGAAGCTTTCTTT. Its translation is CASRETGEGGMNTEAFF.

This clonotype was detected ten times or more. The chain uses TRBV20-1 and TRBJ2-7; 13 positions agree with TRBD2. The length of the CDR3 is 16 residues. V was pared by 6 bases and J by 2 bases, with 10 bases of the junction left unmatched. Germline lookup yields CDR1 DFQATT and CDR2 SNEGSKA (reference sequence). The CDR3 sequence is CSAQGLAGPFPYEQYF. CDR3 nucleotides: TGCAGTGCCCAGGGACTAGCGGGGCCCTTCCCCTACGAGCAGTACTTC.

This clonotype was seen ten or more times. This chain connects TRBV5-1 to TRBJ1-5; TRBD1 aligns across 8 bases. V lost 4 bases and J lost 4; bases outside the gene matches: 4. The V gene's germline CDR1 is SGHRS and CDR2 YFSETQ. The CDR3 has 14 residues. CDR3 in amino acids: CASSPGQANQPQHF. DNA of the CDR3: TGCGCCAGCAGCCCGGGACAGGCAAATCAGCCCCAGCATTTT.

This chain connects TRBV18 to TRBJ2-1; TRBD1 aligns across 9 bases. Per the germline V gene, CDR1 is KGHSH and CDR2 is LQKENI. V gave up 5 bases and J gave up 5 bases; unmatched junction bases: 10. The CDR3 has 16 residues. The CDR3 is CASSSPGTGSDNEQFF. CDR3 coding DNA: TGTGCCAGCTCATCCCCCGGGACAGGGAGCGACAATGAGCAGTTCTTC.

This clonotype was detected a few times. In DNA form, the CDR3 reads TGTGCCAGCAGCTTAGAGAGGAACTCCTACGAGCAGTACTTC. It codes for CASSLERNSYEQYF. This chain links TRBV7-2 with TRBJ2-7; D ambiguous. Trimming pared 1 base from V and 0 bases from J, leaving 7 bases between. Germline V gives CDR1 SGHTA, CDR2 FQGNSA. This CDR3 spans 14 amino acids.

In this sample, this clonotype turned up a few times. V gene TRBV4-2 combines with J gene TRBJ2-6; no clear D gene. The CDR3 is 16 amino acids. The germline V gene has CDR1 LGHNA and CDR2 YNFKEQ. The V end was cut by 5 bases, the J end by 0 bases, with 11 bases between. CDR3 coding DNA: TGTGCCAGCAGCACCCGCTCGGTCTCTGGGGCCAACGTCCTGACTTTC. Translating it yields CASSTRSVSGANVLTF.

This clonotype was found many times. The V call is TRBV5-6, the J call TRBJ1-1; D is perhaps TRBD1 (6 bases). Germline V gives CDR1 SGHDT, CDR2 YYEEEE. This CDR3 comprises 16 residues. The V and J ends lost 2 bases and 1 base respectively, with 15 bases between them. DNA of the CDR3: TGTGCCAGCAGCTTTAGGTCCGGGACACAGAACACTGAAGCTTTCTTT. It yields the protein CASSFRSGTQNTEAFF.

This clonotype has at least ten counts. V and J are TRBV3-1 and TRBJ1-1, with TRBD1 identical over 8 bases. Germline CDR1 is LGHDT and CDR2 is YNNKEL (reference sequence). CDR3 length equals 16 residues. V lost 4 bases and J lost 1; bases outside the gene matches: 8. Here the CDR3 reads CASSPSPDRGNTEAFF. The DNA of the CDR3 is TGTGCCAGCAGCCCTAGCCCCGACAGGGGGAACACTGAAGCTTTCTTT. Using reference TRBV3-1 and TRBJ1-1 for the parts outside the CDR3, the full variable domain is DTAVSQTPKYLVTQMGNDKSIKCEQNLGHDTMYWYKQDSKKFLKIMFSYNNKELIINETVPNRFSPKSPDKAHLNLHINSLELGDSAVYFCASSPSPDRGNTEAFFGQGTRLTVV.

The chain joins TRBV4-1 to TRBJ2-2; D gene uncertain. Germline lookup yields CDR1 MGHRA and CDR2 YSYEKL. Trimming took off 8 bases at V and 0 bases at J, with 13 bases between the two ends. This CDR3 has 15 residues. CDR3 nucleotide sequence: TGCGCCAGCGCTGTTCTCCTACCGAACACCGGGGAGCTGTTTTTT. Translated: CASAVLLPNTGELFF.

The chain combines TRBV20-1 with TRBJ2-1; D is unclear. V dropped 3 bases and J dropped 0 bases, with 12 bases sitting between them. CDR3 length equals 15 residues. Germline loops: CDR1 DFQATT, CDR2 SNEGSKA (reference sequence). For the CDR3, the DNA is TGCAGTGCTAGTGGCGGCGGAGCCTCCTACAATGAGCAGTTCTTC. Amino acids: CSASGGGASYNEQFF.

In this sample, this clonotype turned up a few times. CDR3 nucleotide sequence: TGCGCCAGCAGCCAAGATCCGTTGGGCGGGAACTACAATGAGCAGTTCTTC. This sequence encodes CASSQDPLGGNYNEQFF. V is TRBV4-3 and J is TRBJ2-1; D may be TRBD2 (6 bases). Germline loops: CDR1 LGHNA, CDR2 YSLEER. The CDR3 covers 17 residues. V was clipped by 0 bases and J by 3 bases, with 15 bases between them.

This clonotype was seen many times. As DNA, the CDR3 is TGTGCCAGTAGTTTTGCAGGGCCCTACGAGCAGTACTTC. It encodes CASSFAGPYEQYF. The chain links TRBV19 to TRBJ2-7, with D possibly matching TRBD1 (5 bases). Trimming shortened V by 5 bases and J by 2 bases, and 10 bases separated the two germline ends. The CDR3 sequence is 13 residues long. Germline CDR1 is LNHDA and CDR2 is SQIVND (reference sequence). Combining the CDR3 with reference TRBV19 and TRBJ2-7 gives the whole variable domain DGGITQSPKYLFRKEGQNVTLSCEQNLNHDAMYWYRQDPGQGLRLIYYSQIVNDFQKGDIAEGYSVSREKKESFPLTVTSAQKNPTAFYLCASSFAGPYEQYFGPGTRLTVT.

This clonotype was found many times. The chain couples TRBV9 to TRBJ1-1; D remains unclear. Germline CDR1 SGDLS, CDR2 YYNGEE. V lost 1 base and J 4 bases, leaving 20 bases between the germline ends. This CDR3 contains 17 residues. CDR3 bases: TGTGCCAGCAGCGTATCTCCCCTGACCGGTGGTGGCACTGAAGCTTTCTTT. Its translation is CASSVSPLTGGGTEAFF.

This clonotype occurred a few times. The chain links TRBV11-2 to TRBJ1-2, with D possibly being TRBD1 (5 bases). CDR1 is SGHAT, CDR2 FQNNGV, per germline. The CDR3 is made up of 15 amino acids. V was shortened by 6 bases and J by 0 bases, with 14 bases between the two germline ends. The DNA for the CDR3 is TGTGCCAGCAGTTGGACCTGGGACCCTAACTATGGCTACACCTTC. This translates into CASSWTWDPNYGYTF.

This clonotype was counted at least ten times. This rearrangement joins TRBV12-3 or TRBV12-4 to TRBJ1-1, with D possibly matching TRBD1 (6 bases). V lost 6 bases and J 4 bases, leaving 21 bases between the germline ends. CDR3 length: 16 residues. CDR3 residues: CASSPAGAWLPTEAFF. The DNA of the CDR3 is TGTGCCAGCAGCCCCGCGGGGGCTTGGTTGCCCACTGAAGCTTTCTTT.

The V call is TRBV5-5, the J call TRBJ2-7, with 12 bases fitting TRBD2. The V segment lost 0 bases and the J segment 7 bases; nucleotides outside the gene matches: 8. CDR3 length equals 16 residues. CDR1 and CDR2 (germline): SGHKS, YYEKEE (reference sequence). CDR3 sequence: CASSLGLAGERREQYF. The CDR3 DNA is TGTGCCAGCAGCTTGGGACTAGCGGGAGAGCGCCGGGAGCAGTACTTC.

In the case of this clonotype: Sequence at one end of the junction differs from germline and may be a read error. The rearrangement links TRBV20-1 to TRBJ2-1, with TRBD2 identical over 9 bases. This CDR3 region has 16 residues. Germline V gene sequence: CDR1 DFQATT, CDR2 SNEGSKA (reference sequence). In DNA, the CDR3 is TGCAGTGCTAGAGACCCCGGACTAGCGCATTACAATGACCAGTTCTTC. Its protein product is CSARDPGLAHYNDQFF.

The chain couples TRBV10-2 to TRBJ2-1; 8 positions agree with TRBD2. The length of the CDR3 is 14 residues. CDR1 and CDR2 (germline): WSHSY, SAAADI. The junction had 8 bases not matched to a gene; V was cut back by 7 bases and J by 6 bases. Written as DNA, the CDR3 is TGCGCCAGCATGGAACGGGAGGGGGGCAATGAGCAGTTCTTC. Amino acids: CASMEREGGNEQFF.

At least ten counts were recorded for this clonotype. The CDR3 nucleotides read TGCAGCGTTGTACGGCTAGCGGGTAACACAGATACGCAGTATTTT. Translation: CSVVRLAGNTDTQYF. V is TRBV29-1 and J is TRBJ2-3; 8 nucleotides align to TRBD2. Looked up from germline, CDR1 is SQVTM and CDR2 is ANQGSEA. V trimming: 4 bases; J trimming: 2 bases; junction bases outside the gene matches: 8. The CDR3 loop spans 15 amino acids.

This clonotype was found many times. The chain links TRBV4-1 to TRBJ1-2; D remains unclear. Trimming removed 6 bases from V and 3 bases from J, with 14 bases in between. CDR1 MGHRA and CDR2 YSYEKL come from the germline V gene. This CDR3 is 14 amino acids long. CDR3 protein: CASRGVEIYYGYTF. CDR3 coding DNA: TGCGCCAGCAGGGGTGTGGAAATCTACTATGGCTACACCTTC.

This clonotype was picked up many times. The chain links TRBV29-1 to TRBJ2-7; D tentatively fits TRBD1 or TRBD2 (7 bases each). This CDR3 has 12 residues. Trimming took 5 bases from V and 5 from J, leaving 13 bases between them. The germline CDR1 and CDR2 sequences are SQVTM and ANQGSEA. CDR3 sequence reads: CSVRGGGDEQYF. CDR3 in DNA: TGCAGCGTTCGGGGAGGGGGCGACGAGCAGTACTTC.

V usage is TRBV4-1 and J usage is TRBJ1-5; D perhaps matches TRBD1 (5 bases). This CDR3 has 15 amino acids. CDR1 and CDR2 from the germline V gene are MGHRA and YSYEKL. Trimming removed 8 bases from V and 4 bases from J, with 18 bases in between. Here the CDR3 reads CASSLTVVLNQPQHF. The CDR3 bases are TGCGCCAGCTCCTTGACAGTGGTTTTGAATCAGCCCCAGCATTTT.

This clonotype has ten or more counts. This sequence joins TRBV7-9 and TRBJ2-7, with TRBD1 identical over 7 bases. The CDR3 is 13 residues long. Losses at the gene ends were 5 bases for V and 3 bases for J; bases not matched to a gene: 4. The germline V gene encodes CDR1 SEHNR and CDR2 FQNEAQ (reference sequence). The CDR3 sequence: CASSTTGLYEQYF. The DNA of the CDR3 is TGTGCCAGCAGCACGACAGGGCTCTACGAGCAGTACTTC. Supplemented by reference TRBV7-9 and TRBJ2-7, the full variable domain reads DTGVSQNPRHKITKRGQNVTFRCDPISEHNRLYWYRQTLGQGPEFLTYFQNEAQLEKSRLLSDRFSAERPKGSFSTLEIQRTEQGDSAMYLCASSTTGLYEQYFGPGTRLTVT.

There are many counts of this clonotype. The J gene is TRBJ2-7, the V gene TRBV4-1, with 14 bases fitting TRBD2. The germline CDR1 and CDR2 sequences are MGHRA and YSYEKL. This CDR3 has 15 amino acids. J was trimmed by 4 bases and V by 4 bases; bases with no gene match: 3. Here the CDR3 DNA reads TGCGCCAGCAGCCGGGGACTAGCGGGAGTGTACGAGCAGTACTTC. Protein product: CASSRGLAGVYEQYF.

Notes on this clonotype: One base away lies a much larger clone, so this may be a sequencing read error. The chain links TRBV7-6 to TRBJ2-2, with 8 bases matching TRBD2. The CDR3 has 22 residues. CDR1 SGHVS and CDR2 FNYEAQ come from the germline V gene. The CDR3 DNA follows: TGTGCCAGCAGCTTTCAGTTTATCCCTAAACGGGAGGGCAGAAGGATGACCGGGGGGCTGTTTTTT. Translated: CASSFQFIPKREGRRMTGGLFF.